This T cell receptor (gamma chain) stems from a study of Vδ1+ human thymocytes. Remarks on this clone: As yet, its antigen is unknown. The sample contains more than one DNA sequence encoding this CDR3.

Study results and limitations: Many TRG clonotypes were shared between donors; TRD repertoires were essentially private. Thymic TRG and TRD repertoires appeared highly polyclonal, with Gaussian CDR3 length distributions. Unlike peripheral blood Vdelta1+ controls, thymic delta-chain sequences included roughly 22% Vdelta2 and few Vdelta3.

The sorted cells were CD3+ Vdelta1+ Vdelta2- thymocytes from alphabeta-depleted thymus. Purity of the sorted Vdelta1+ thymocytes ranged from about 96% to 99.6%. RNA was extracted from the cells and then reverse transcribed. CDR3 amplicons came from multiplex PCR with pooled V-gene forward and constant-region reverse primers. TCRdb reapplied CATT to the multiplex PCR reads. The sample shows more than 25,000 gamma-chain clones, 20% to 25% of them seen only once. V was clipped by 0 bases and J by 0 bases; unmatched bases: 2. The CDR3 is made up of 14 amino acids. Per germline, CDR1 VINAFY and CDR2 YDVSNSKD.

Material for sequencing was Vdelta1+ gamma-delta thymocytes from the thymus. Specified subset: FACS-sorted CD3+ TCRalphabeta- TCRVdelta1+ TCRVdelta2- thymocytes. The chain links TRGV5 to TRGJ1 or TRGJ2. The receptor was derived from a boy younger than two who had congenital heart surgery. The CDR3 region has the DNA TGTGCCACCTGGGACAGGAAGAATTATTATAAGAAACTCTTT. This gives the protein CATWDRKNYYKKLF.